These T cell receptor beta chains were read from a single sample in a study of CD8 T cells in Susac syndrome. TCRdb re-called the immunoSEQ multiplex PCR reads through MiXCR, storing one row per CDR3 protein. Counted here are 140,000 or so distinct CDR3 sequences, approximately 95% occurring once; the ten biggest clones make up approximately 0.08%. Input material: CD4+ T cells from PBMCs. The origin of the receptors is a human donor with Susac syndrome. Each CDR3 is given with its conserved first and last residue. D genes are given only for firm matches. Size is omitted from some rows. Given values are once, few, many or a class for expanded clones.

abundance,j_gene,v_gene,d_gene,CDR3aa,CDR3nt
NA,TRBJ1-6,TRBV20-1,NA,CSARTGRDSPLHF,TGCAGTGCTAGAACAGGGAGGGATTCACCCCTCCACTTT
NA,TRBJ1-2,TRBV27,NA,CASSPAGAASSGYTF,TGTGCCAGCAGTCCCGCGGGCGCCGCTTCCTCTGGCTACACCTTC
NA,TRBJ2-1,TRBV12-3/TRBV12-4,NA,CASRPGIHNEQFF,TGTGCCAGCCGGCCGGGGATACACAATGAGCAGTTCTTC
NA,TRBJ1-1,TRBV29-1,NA,CSAARRNTEAFF,TGCAGCGCTGCAAGGAGGAACACTGAAGCTTTCTTT
NA,TRBJ1-2,TRBV29-1,NA,CSVRDSAGYTF,TGCAGCGTGAGAGATAGTGCTGGCTACACCTTC
NA,TRBJ2-1,TRBV7-2,TRBD2,CASSSGGPGEQFF,TGTGCCAGCAGCTCGGGGGGGCCCGGTGAGCAGTTCTTC
NA,TRBJ2-5,TRBV28,TRBD2,CASRRAGVGETQYF,TGTGCCAGCAGGAGAGCGGGAGTTGGGGAGACCCAGTACTTC
once,TRBJ2-1,TRBV2,NA,CASSAGGASLANEQFF,TGTGCCAGCAGTGCGGGGGGCGCGAGTTTAGCCAATGAGCAGTTCTTC
NA,TRBJ2-6,TRBV5-6,NA,CASRLQGSGANVLTF,TGTGCCAGCAGACTACAGGGCTCTGGGGCCAACGTCCTGACTTTC
NA,TRBJ1-3,TRBV7-9,NA,CASSLGGETGNTIYF,TGTGCCAGCAGCTTAGGGGGGGAGACTGGAAACACCATATATTTT
NA,TRBJ2-5,TRBV3-1,NA,CASSQRRRTAQRQETQYF,TGTGCCAGCAGCCAAAGGCGCCGGACAGCACAACGTCAAGAGACCCAGTACTTC
NA,TRBJ1-4,TRBV5-1,NA,CASSPNPTGLPNEKLFF,TGCGCCAGCAGCCCGAACCCAACAGGGCTTCCCAATGAAAAACTGTTTTTT
NA,TRBJ2-7,TRBV7-8,NA,CASSQRDSSYEQYF,TGTGCCAGCAGCCAACGGGACTCAAGCTACGAGCAGTACTTC
NA,TRBJ2-7,TRBV20-1,TRBD2,CSARTSGRAYEQYF,TGCAGTGCTCGGACTAGCGGGAGGGCCTACGAGCAGTACTTC
NA,TRBJ1-4,TRBV29-1,NA,CSVIVPQEEHEKLFF,TGCAGCGTTATAGTACCTCAGGAAGAACATGAAAAACTGTTTTTT
NA,TRBJ1-1,TRBV5-1,TRBD1,CASSPGTGMNTEAFF,TGCGCCAGCAGCCCAGGGACAGGGATGAACACTGAAGCTTTCTTT
NA,TRBJ2-5,TRBV3-1,NA,CASSQELTRPQYF,TGTGCCAGCAGCCAAGAACTAACGAGGCCCCAGTACTTC
NA,TRBJ2-7,TRBV28,NA,CASSLNLLISGSYF,TGTGCCAGCAGTCTGAACCTCCTGATCTCCGGGTCTTACTTC
NA,TRBJ2-3,TRBV20-1,NA,CSARKQDSTDTQYF,TGCAGTGCTAGGAAACAGGATAGCACAGATACGCAGTATTTT
NA,TRBJ1-6,TRBV5-4,TRBD1,CASSWDRDRNSPLHF,TGTGCCAGCAGCTGGGACAGGGATCGGAATTCACCCCTCCACTTT
NA,TRBJ1-2,TRBV4-1,TRBD1,CASSQAVQGAFGGYTF,TGCGCCAGCAGCCAGGCCGTACAGGGGGCTTTTGGAGGCTACACCTTC
NA,TRBJ1-2,TRBV20-1,TRBD1,CSASQTGSLANYGYTF,TGCAGTGCTAGTCAGACAGGGTCTCTAGCTAACTATGGCTACACCTTC
NA,TRBJ1-3,TRBV12-3/TRBV12-4,NA,CASSFGVDSGNTIYF,TGTGCCAGCAGTTTTGGCGTAGACTCTGGAAACACCATATATTTT
NA,TRBJ2-1,TRBV6-5,NA,CASTEQRGPSNEQFF,TGTGCCAGCACAGAACAGAGGGGACCGTCCAATGAGCAGTTCTTC
NA,TRBJ2-3,TRBV29-1,NA,CSVENLEGFTDTQYF,TGCAGCGTTGAAAATCTGGAAGGGTTCACAGATACGCAGTATTTT
NA,TRBJ2-1,TRBV9,NA,CASSVEGANNEQFF,TGTGCCAGCAGCGTAGAGGGAGCTAACAATGAGCAGTTCTTC
NA,TRBJ2-2,TRBV7-9,NA,CASRPLRQNAGELFF,TGTGCCAGCAGGCCCCTGCGGCAGAATGCCGGGGAGCTGTTTTTT
NA,TRBJ1-4,TRBV14,NA,CASSQETSRGRLFF,TGTGCCAGCAGCCAAGAGACGAGTAGGGGTCGGCTGTTTTTT
NA,TRBJ2-1,TRBV11-2,NA,CASSPQGLEQFF,TGTGCCAGCAGCCCTCAGGGATTGGAGCAGTTCTTC
NA,TRBJ2-7,TRBV27,TRBD1,CASSSYGTGNYEQYF,TGTGCCAGCAGTTCCTACGGGACAGGAAACTACGAGCAGTACTTC
NA,TRBJ1-2,TRBV6-2/TRBV6-3,NA,CATLMTAAFYGYTF,TGTGCCACATTAATGACAGCCGCCTTCTATGGCTACACCTTC
NA,TRBJ2-7,TRBV2,NA,CASSADLTSLKYF,TGTGCCAGCAGTGCCGACCTTACTAGCTTGAAGTACTTC
NA,TRBJ2-7,TRBV29-1,NA,CSVRGSHYEQYF,TGCAGCGTTAGGGGCAGCCACTACGAGCAGTACTTC
NA,TRBJ2-5,TRBV3-1,NA,CASSQPATGRRETQYF,TGTGCCAGCAGCCAACCGGCGACGGGAAGAAGAGAGACCCAGTACTTC
NA,TRBJ2-3,TRBV11-3,NA,CASSLGQLGETQYF,TGTGCCAGCAGCTTAGGGCAGCTAGGAGAGACGCAGTATTTT
once,TRBJ2-3,TRBV20-1,TRBD2,CSARGTSGITDTQYF,TGCAGTGCTAGAGGGACTAGCGGGATCACAGATACGCAGTATTTT
NA,TRBJ2-1,TRBV10-3,NA,CAISEPDRSAGEQFF,TGTGCCATCAGTGAGCCTGACAGGTCGGCGGGTGAGCAGTTCTTC
NA,TRBJ2-3,TRBV3-1,NA,CASTPSTIGTQYF,TGTGCCAGCACCCCCTCGACAATCGGTACGCAGTATTTT
NA,TRBJ1-5,TRBV20-1,NA,CSARATTRGQVSRQPQHF,TGCAGTGCTAGAGCAACCACCCGGGGGCAGGTATCGAGGCAGCCCCAGCATTTT
NA,TRBJ2-7,TRBV2,NA,CASTIGAKPYEQYF,TGTGCCAGCACCATTGGGGCCAAGCCCTACGAGCAGTACTTC
NA,TRBJ2-7,TRBV19,NA,CASAEGQLNNYEQYF,TGTGCCAGTGCGGAGGGACAGCTGAACAACTACGAGCAGTACTTC
once,TRBJ2-5,TRBV6-6,NA,CASRNTGTETQYF,TGTGCCAGCAGGAATACCGGGACCGAGACCCAGTACTTC
NA,TRBJ1-2,TRBV24-1,NA,CATSPGSNYGYTF,TGTGCCACCAGCCCCGGAAGCAACTATGGCTACACCTTC
NA,TRBJ1-1,TRBV7-9,NA,CASSLALGTLNTEAFF,TGTGCCAGCAGCTTAGCGCTTGGCACCCTGAACACTGAAGCTTTCTTT
NA,TRBJ1-1,TRBV29-1,NA,CSVDWGGTEAFF,TGCAGCGTTGATTGGGGAGGCACTGAAGCTTTCTTT
NA,TRBJ1-5,TRBV5-4,NA,CASSLAGGNQPQHF,TGTGCCAGCAGCTTGGCAGGGGGCAATCAGCCCCAGCATTTT